These T cell receptor beta chains were read from a single sample in a study of blood T cell repertoires in COVID-19. Generated by immunoSEQ multiplex PCR, the TCRdb table keeps only in-frame clones and is missing some. The sample records about 87,000 clones, around nine tenths being singletons. Sequenced material: peripheral blood. Every receptor here comes from a man aged 40-49 years with acute or convalescent COVID-19. Both conserved end residues are part of each CDR3. The D gene is left open where the match is weak. Part of the rows lack a size; the others show once, few, many or a class for expanded clones.

clone_size,j_call,d_call,v_call,cdr3_aa,cdr3_nt
once,TRBJ2-7,-,TRBV7-2,CASSLALTGGPYEQYF,TGTGCCAGCAGCTTAGCGTTGACAGGAGGTCCCTACGAGCAGTACTTC
-,TRBJ2-2,-,TRBV19,CAPSIRSPNTGELFF,TGTGCCCCCAGTATTCGGAGTCCTAACACCGGGGAGCTGTTTTTT
few,TRBJ2-7,-,TRBV27,CASRLGASGTYEQYF,TGTGCCAGCAGGCTGGGGGCTAGCGGAACCTACGAGCAGTACTTC
-,TRBJ1-2,-,TRBV5-6,CASSLGTGGPNYGYTF,TGTGCCAGCAGCTTGGGTACTGGTGGGCCGAACTATGGCTACACCTTC
-,TRBJ2-2,-,TRBV11-2,CASSLESVNTGELFF,TGTGCCAGCAGCCTAGAGAGCGTGAACACCGGGGAGCTGTTTTTT
-,TRBJ1-2,TRBD1,TRBV23-1,CASSHPHGQGVSGYTF,TGCGCCAGCAGTCACCCCCATGGACAGGGGGTCTCTGGCTACACCTTC
few,TRBJ2-7,-,TRBV6-6,CASSYSDRNYEQYF,TGTGCCAGCAGTTACTCTGACAGGAACTACGAGCAGTACTTC
few,TRBJ1-4,TRBD1,TRBV7-2,CASSLGWGTGIVKLFF,TGTGCCAGCAGCTTAGGTTGGGGGACAGGGATTGTAAAACTGTTTTTT
-,TRBJ1-5,-,TRBV30,CAWSVLGGSNQPQHF,TGTGCCTGGAGTGTACTTGGAGGGAGCAATCAGCCCCAGCATTTT
-,TRBJ2-7,TRBD1,TRBV19,CASSDWSGQGAGEQYF,TGTGCCAGTAGTGATTGGTCGGGACAGGGGGCTGGTGAGCAGTACTTC
-,TRBJ1-2,TRBD1,TRBV4-1,CASSRYLGTAYGYTF,TGCGCCAGCAGCCGATACCTCGGGACAGCCTATGGCTACACCTTC
-,TRBJ1-5,TRBD1,TRBV6-2/TRBV6-3,CASSLTGANQPQHF,TGTGCCAGCAGTCTGACAGGGGCCAATCAGCCCCAGCATTTT
few,TRBJ1-1,-,TRBV7-8,CASSFRELNTEAFF,TGTGCCAGCAGCTTTCGGGAGCTGAACACTGAAGCTTTCTTT
once,TRBJ2-3,-,TRBV5-1,CASSSTTGADTQYF,TGCGCCAGCAGCTCCACGACAGGAGCAGATACGCAGTATTTT
-,TRBJ1-2,-,TRBV12-3/TRBV12-4,CASGGYSGEGYTF,TGTGCCAGCGGTGGGTACTCAGGGGAAGGCTACACCTTC
once,TRBJ2-7,-,TRBV21-1,CASRNRDRVHEQYF,TGTGCCAGCAGGAATCGGGACAGGGTCCACGAGCAGTACTTC
-,TRBJ2-7,TRBD2,TRBV7-9,CASSLERELNEQYF,TGTGCCAGCAGCTTAGAGCGGGAGCTCAACGAGCAGTACTTC
-,TRBJ1-2,-,TRBV19,CASTKGRDGNYGYTF,TGTGCCAGTACCAAAGGGAGGGACGGGAACTATGGCTACACCTTC
-,TRBJ2-5,TRBD2,TRBV2,CASKKLAGGKETQYF,TGTGCCAGCAAAAAGTTAGCGGGAGGGAAAGAGACCCAGTACTTC
-,TRBJ2-5,-,TRBV10-2,CASRPVAEAQETQYF,TGCGCCAGCAGGCCCGTAGCGGAAGCCCAAGAGACCCAGTACTTC
-,TRBJ1-6,-,TRBV6-5,CASSYLARNSPLHF,TGTGCCAGCAGTTACTTGGCCCGTAATTCACCCCTCCACTTT
many,TRBJ1-2,-,TRBV30,CAWRRGGYTF,TGTGCCTGGCGAAGGGGGGGCTACACCTTC
-,TRBJ1-3,-,TRBV30,CAWSAGTASGNTIYF,TGTGCCTGGAGTGCCGGGACTGCCTCTGGAAACACCATATATTTT
-,TRBJ1-2,-,TRBV10-1,CASTRTGTPLDGYTF,TGCGCCAGCACCCGCACCGGGACACCTCTCGATGGCTACACCTTC
-,TRBJ1-2,TRBD1,TRBV7-9,CASSPGTANYGYTF,TGTGCCAGCAGCCCCGGGACAGCTAACTATGGCTACACCTTC
-,TRBJ1-1,-,TRBV5-1,CASSLGAGESFEAFF,TGCGCCAGCAGCTTGGGGGCGGGGGAGTCTTTTGAAGCTTTCTTT
-,TRBJ1-1,-,TRBV18,CASSDGQMNTEAFF,TGTGCCAGCTCAGACGGACAGATGAACACTGAAGCTTTCTTT
-,TRBJ1-4,-,TRBV21-1,CASRMDRGRLFF,TGTGCCAGCAGAATGGACAGGGGGAGACTGTTTTTT
-,TRBJ1-1,-,TRBV7-9,CASSLVSYGVEAFF,TGTGCCAGCAGCTTAGTATCCTACGGGGTTGAAGCTTTCTTT
-,TRBJ2-1,-,TRBV7-3,CASKYPGTSEQFF,TGTGCCAGCAAATACCCCGGGACAAGCGAGCAGTTCTTC
-,TRBJ1-2,-,TRBV14,CASSQHTGNYGYTF,TGTGCCAGCAGCCAACATACAGGCAACTATGGCTACACCTTC